This TCR beta chain was sequenced during a study of cytomegalovirus exposure and HLA in healthy donors. Points from the study as a whole: What a later analysis showed was that several of the most significant clusters appeared linked to common viral pathogens. The majority of TCR sequences were rare, yet some public TCRs appeared in many donors. According to an earlier analysis, most TCR beta V segments yielded productive rearrangements about 87% or about 30% of the time.

Use of 60 Vbeta and 13 Jbeta primers characterized the PCR. The method was immunoSEQ multiplex PCR; TCRdb's version includes in-frame clones alone and lacks a portion of them. The sample has 80,000 to 100,000 clones, 73% seen once. After removal of 3 bases from V and 7 bases from J, the junction contained 7 bases not matched to a gene. Germline values: CDR1 SGHVS, CDR2 FNYEAQ. The CDR3 covers 16 residues. Comment on this clone: No antigen is known for it.

The donors gave bone marrow, and they were healthy. This TCR came from a middle-aged man in good health and CMV-seronegative. The rearrangement uses TRBV7-6 and TRBJ2-5; 14 bases fit TRBD2. Material: PBMCs. DNA for the CDR3: TGTGCCAGCAGCTTGACGACTAGCGGGGGGGCCGGGACCCAGTACTTC. This encodes CASSLTTSGGAGTQYF.